The present TCR beta chain was sequenced within a study of long-term antiretroviral therapy in people with HIV. Study-wide results and caveats: Sampling of blood ran from the mid-2000s to the late 2010s, and older ART regimens were possibly in use. CDR3 lengths in HIV samples spanned a narrower range than controls.

Regarding this clone: The antigen remains unidentified.

Run at survey level, the immunoSEQ assay was version v3.0. For each individual sample, sequencing targeted 40,000-50,000 T-cell genomes. The assay was immunoSEQ multiplex PCR, and TCRdb's table has in-frame clones only and misses some. Of about 18,000 clones detected, 78% appear once; the ten largest clones hold roughly an eighth. From germline, CDR1 is GTSNPN and CDR2 SVGIG (reference sequence). V lost 0 bases and J lost 2, with 14 bases in between. The CDR3 runs 16 residues. The United States was where all participants with HIV were treated. This receptor was obtained from a woman aged 45-60 years with HIV. The V and J genes are TRBV30 and TRBJ1-3; D call uncertain. The material sequenced was unsorted PBMCs, taken 0.3 years after starting antiretroviral therapy. CDR3 sequence: CAWSVRVDPPGNTIYF. The CDR3 coding sequence is TGTGCCTGGAGTGTACGGGTCGACCCCCCTGGAAACACCATATATTTT.